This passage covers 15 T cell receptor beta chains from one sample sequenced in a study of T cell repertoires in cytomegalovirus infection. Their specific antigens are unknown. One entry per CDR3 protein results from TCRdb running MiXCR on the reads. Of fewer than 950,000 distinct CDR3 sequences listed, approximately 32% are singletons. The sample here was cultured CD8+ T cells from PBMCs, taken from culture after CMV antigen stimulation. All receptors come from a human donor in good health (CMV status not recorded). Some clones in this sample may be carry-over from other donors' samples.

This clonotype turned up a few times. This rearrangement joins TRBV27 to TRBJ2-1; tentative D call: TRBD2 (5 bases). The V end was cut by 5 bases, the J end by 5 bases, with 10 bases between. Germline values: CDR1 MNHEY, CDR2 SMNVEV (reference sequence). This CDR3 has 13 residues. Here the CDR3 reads CASSEGADNEQFF. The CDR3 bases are TGTGCCAGCAGTGAGGGTGCAGACAATGAGCAGTTCTTC.

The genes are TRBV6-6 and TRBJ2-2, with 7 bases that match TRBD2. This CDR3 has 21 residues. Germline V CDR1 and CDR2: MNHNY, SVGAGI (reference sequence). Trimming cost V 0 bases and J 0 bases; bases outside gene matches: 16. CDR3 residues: CASSYSPSKKRAGANTGELFF. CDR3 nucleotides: TGTGCCAGCAGTTACTCCCCCTCAAAAAAGCGGGCGGGGGCGAACACCGGGGAGCTGTTTTTT.

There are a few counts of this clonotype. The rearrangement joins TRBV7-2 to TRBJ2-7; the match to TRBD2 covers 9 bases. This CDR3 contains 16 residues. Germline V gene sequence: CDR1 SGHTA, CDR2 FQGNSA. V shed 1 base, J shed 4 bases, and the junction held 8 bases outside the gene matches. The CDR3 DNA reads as TGTGCCAGCAGCTTAGTATTAGCGGGGGTGAGGTACGAGCAGTACTTC. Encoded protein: CASSLVLAGVRYEQYF.

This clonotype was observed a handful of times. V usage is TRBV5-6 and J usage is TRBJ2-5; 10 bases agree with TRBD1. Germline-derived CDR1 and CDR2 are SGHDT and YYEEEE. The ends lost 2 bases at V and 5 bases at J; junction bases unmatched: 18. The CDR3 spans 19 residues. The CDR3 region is CASSFLLNTGDRGGETQYF. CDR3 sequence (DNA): TGTGCCAGCAGCTTTCTACTGAATACCGGGGACAGGGGAGGGGAGACCCAGTACTTC.

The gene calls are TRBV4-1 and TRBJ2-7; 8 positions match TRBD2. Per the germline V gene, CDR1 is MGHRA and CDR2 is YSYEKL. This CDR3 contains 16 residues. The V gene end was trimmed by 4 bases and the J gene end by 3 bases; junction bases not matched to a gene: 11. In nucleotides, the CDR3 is TGCGCCAGCAGCCCTGGTACTAGCGGAACCTTCTACGAGCAGTACGTC. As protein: CASSPGTSGTFYEQYV.

The CDR3 region is CASSLPYWTSAKITDTQYF. The CDR3 nucleotides are TGTGCCAGCAGCCTCCCCTATTGGACTAGCGCTAAGATCACAGATACGCAGTATTTT. The gene calls are TRBV7-8 and TRBJ2-3; 9 bases are a match to TRBD2. Germline V gives CDR1 SGHVS, CDR2 FQNEAQ. The CDR3 is made up of 19 amino acids. Unmatched junction bases numbered 17, after V lost 5 bases and J lost 2 bases.

CDR3 residues: CASSTRTLYEQYV. CDR3 DNA sequence: TGTGCCAGCAGTACACGGACTCTCTACGAGCAGTACGTC. This chain joins TRBV6-6 and TRBJ2-7, with D possibly TRBD2 on 5 matching bases. Looked up from germline, CDR1 is MNHNY and CDR2 is SVGAGI (reference sequence). There are 13 residues in the CDR3. Trimming took 5 bases from V and 3 from J, leaving 11 bases between them.

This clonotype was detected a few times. The CDR3 nucleotides are TGTGCCAGCAGTACCTACAGGGTCACCGGGGAGCTGTTTTTT. Protein sequence: CASSTYRVTGELFF. The chain couples TRBV28 to TRBJ2-2; a weak D match, TRBD1 (6 bases). The CDR3 totals 14 residues. Trimming pared 5 bases from V and 4 bases from J, leaving 11 bases between. The germline V gene has CDR1 MDHEN and CDR2 SYDVKM. Drawing the rest from reference TRBV28 and TRBJ2-2, the complete variable domain is DVKVTQSSRYLVKRTGEKVFLECVQDMDHENMFWYRQDPGLGLRLIYFSYDVKMKEKGDIPEGYSVSREKKERFSLILESASTNQTSMYLCASSTYRVTGELFFGEGSRLTVL.

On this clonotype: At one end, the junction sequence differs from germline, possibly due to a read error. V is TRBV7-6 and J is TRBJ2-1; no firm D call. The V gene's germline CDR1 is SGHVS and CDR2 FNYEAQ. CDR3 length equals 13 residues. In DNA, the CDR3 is TGTGCTAGCAGCCCCTCTCTGGGGAATGAGCAGTTCTTC. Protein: CASSPSLGNEQFF. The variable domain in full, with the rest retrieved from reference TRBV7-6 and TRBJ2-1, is GAGVSQSPRYKVTKRGQDVALRCDPISGHVSLYWYRQALGQGPEFLTYFNYEAQQDKSGLPNDRFSAERPEGSISTLTIQRTEQRDSAMYRCASSPSLGNEQFFGPGTRLTVL.

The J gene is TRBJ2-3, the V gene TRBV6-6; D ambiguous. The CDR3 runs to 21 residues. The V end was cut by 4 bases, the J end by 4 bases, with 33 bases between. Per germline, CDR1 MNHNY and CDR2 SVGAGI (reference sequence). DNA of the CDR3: TGTGCCAGCAGTTCCATACAAAAGACCCGACCCTTAAAGGTTCAAGCAGATACGCAGTATTTT. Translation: CASSSIQKTRPLKVQADTQYF.

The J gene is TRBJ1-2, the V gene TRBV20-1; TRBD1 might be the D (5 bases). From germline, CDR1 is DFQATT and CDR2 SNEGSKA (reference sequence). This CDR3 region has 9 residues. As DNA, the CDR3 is TGCACCCCCCCAGGGGGCTACACCTTC. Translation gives CTPPGGYTF.

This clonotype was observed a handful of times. Here the CDR3 reads CASSLATSGAYNEQFF. The CDR3, as DNA: TGTGCCAGCAGCTTGGCGACTAGCGGGGCATACAATGAGCAGTTCTTC. The chain carries TRBV7-4 and TRBJ2-1; 11 nucleotides match TRBD2. The CDR3 has 16 amino acids. Germline trimming cut 3 bases from V and 4 bases from J; bases unmatched to any gene: 5. Germline values: CDR1 SGHVT, CDR2 SQSDAQ.

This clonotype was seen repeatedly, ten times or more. This CDR3 reads CASSPPPPHSYEQYF. The CDR3 DNA is TGTGCCAGCAGCCCCCCTCCCCCCCATTCCTACGAGCAGTACTTC. The J gene is TRBJ2-7, the V gene TRBV4-2; no reliable D call. Trimming took 4 bases from V and 1 from J, leaving 14 bases between them. The CDR3 spans 15 residues. Germline V gene data show CDR1 as LGHNA and CDR2 as YNFKEQ.

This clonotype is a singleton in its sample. The CDR3 is CASSLANLEYEQYV. The CDR3 nucleotides are TGTGCCAGCAGTTTGGCTAACCTTGAATACGAGCAGTACGTC. V is TRBV28 and J is TRBJ2-7; no firm D call. Germline-derived CDR1 and CDR2 are MDHEN and SYDVKM. With 3 bases removed from V and 4 bases from J, the gap between germline ends came to 13 bases. The length of the CDR3 is 14 residues.

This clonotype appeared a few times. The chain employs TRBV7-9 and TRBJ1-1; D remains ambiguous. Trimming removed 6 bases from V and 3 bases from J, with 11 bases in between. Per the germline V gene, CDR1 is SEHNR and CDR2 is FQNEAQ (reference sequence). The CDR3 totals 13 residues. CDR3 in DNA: TGTGCCAGCAGTCTCCAGGATTACACTGAAGCTTTCTTT. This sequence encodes CASSLQDYTEAFF.